This T cell receptor (beta chain) was profiled in a study of shared T cell receptors in the human thymus. Some clones are missing from TCRdb's copy, which holds only in-frame ones; the method was immunoSEQ multiplex PCR. The data hold about 730,000 clones, with 80% to 90% observed a single time. This sample was shared with a second study, whose subject was human thymus T cells. This second study notes: Healthy Finnish infants undergoing corrective surgery for congenital heart defects were used as donors. Thymus was obtained from resections taken during corrective heart surgery. V and J genes seemed to be used with bias in thymic and blood repertoires. Related research reported highly overlapping thymic repertoires among unrelated individuals.

The receptor's source is a girl less than two years old with a congenital heart defect. Sequencing input: thymocytes.

The CDR3 sequence is CASSLTQGAKETQYF. CDR3 in DNA: TGTGCCAGCAGCTTAACACAGGGGGCCAAAGAGACCCAGTACTTC. This chain joins TRBV7-9 and TRBJ2-5, with TRBD1 identical over 9 bases. The germline V gene has CDR1 SEHNR and CDR2 FQNEAQ (reference sequence). The V and J ends lost 2 bases and 3 bases, in that order; junction bases with no gene match: 4. CDR3 length equals 15 residues.